These 15 T cell receptor beta chains were sequenced from one sample in a study of immune evolution from preneoplasia to lung adenocarcinoma. This table comes from immunoSEQ multiplex PCR, and its TCRdb copy is limited to in-frame clones, with some not included. The sample holds about 26,000 clones, roughly 70% seen once. Sample: FFPE invasive lung adenocarcinoma tissue. Receptors were obtained from a person between 55 and 69 years old with invasive lung adenocarcinoma. Some clones in this sample may be carry-over from other donors' samples.

The chain joins TRBV19 to TRBJ2-3, with 7 positions matching TRBD2. V lost 9 bases, J lost 4 bases, and 7 bases stayed unmatched. This CDR3 comprises 13 residues. Germline V gene sequence: CDR1 LNHDA, CDR2 SQIVND (reference sequence). CDR3 bases: TGTGCCAGCAGAGCGGGATTGGCAGATACGCAGTATTTT. It codes for CASRAGLADTQYF.

With regard to this clone: A much larger clone sits a single nucleotide away, making a read error possible. The rearrangement links TRBV25-1 to TRBJ1-2, with D possibly TRBD1 on 5 matching bases. Germline-derived CDR1 and CDR2 are MGHDK and SYGVNS. The CDR3 consists of 12 residues. V lost 6 bases, J lost 8 bases, and 13 bases lay in between. CDR3 DNA sequence: TGTGCCAGCAGACGGGACCAGGACGGCTACACCTTC. This encodes CASRRDQDGYTF.

The chain employs TRBV5-4 and TRBJ1-1; tentative D call: TRBD1 (5 bases). CDR3 length: 13 amino acids. Germline V gene lookup returns CDR1 SGHNT and CDR2 YYREEE (reference sequence). V was cut by 5 bases and J by 2 bases, with 10 bases left in between. The CDR3 DNA follows: TGTGCCAGCAGTCATACAGGAAACACTGAAGCTTTCTTT. Translated, it gives CASSHTGNTEAFF.

The chain recombines TRBV6-5 with TRBJ2-1; D may correspond to TRBD1 or TRBD2 (6 bases each). V lost 7 bases and J 7 bases, leaving 20 bases between the germline ends. Germline V gene lookup returns CDR1 MNHEY and CDR2 SVGAGI. The CDR3 length is 15 residues. In DNA form, the CDR3 reads TGTGCCAGCATAGGACAGTCCCGAGGGGGGAATGAGCAGTTCTTC. Residues: CASIGQSRGGNEQFF.

V gene TRBV28 combines with J gene TRBJ2-4, with 10 bases fitting TRBD2. V gave up 4 bases and J gave up 0 bases; unmatched junction bases: 6. CDR3 length: 17 residues. Germline V gene lookup returns CDR1 MDHEN and CDR2 SYDVKM. CDR3 coding DNA: TGTGCCAGCAGTTCCGAAGCGGGAGGGCTAGCCAAAAACATTCAGTACTTC. Its protein is CASSSEAGGLAKNIQYF.

By sample fraction, this clone is medium-sized. This rearrangement joins TRBV5-4 to TRBJ2-7, with 9 bases that match TRBD2. V shed 4 bases, J shed 2 bases, and the junction held 4 bases outside the gene matches. This CDR3 has 14 residues. Germline V lookup: CDR1 SGHNT, CDR2 YYREEE (reference sequence). CDR3 loop: CASSGVAGAYEQYF. As DNA, the CDR3 is TGTGCCAGCAGCGGGGTAGCGGGAGCCTACGAGCAGTACTTC.

The chain carries TRBV19 and TRBJ2-3; D ambiguous. Germline lookup yields CDR1 LNHDA and CDR2 SQIVND (reference sequence). CDR3 length: 15 residues. Trimming cost V 3 bases and J 1 base, with 11 bases left between them. This CDR3 reads CASSIRVGGTDTQYF. CDR3 sequence (DNA): TGTGCCAGTAGTATTCGGGTGGGCGGCACAGATACGCAGTATTTT.

The V and J genes are TRBV6-6 and TRBJ1-5; tentatively, D is TRBD1 (5 bases). Germline V gene sequence: CDR1 MNHNY, CDR2 SVGAGI (reference sequence). This CDR3 contains 14 residues. The V end lost 2 bases, the J end lost 2 bases, and 7 bases lay between the germline ends. Written as DNA, the CDR3 is TGTGCCAGCAGTTACGCCAGGGGCAATCAGCCCCAGCATTTT. Translation gives CASSYARGNQPQHF.

This clone counts as medium-sized. The V call is TRBV10-2, the J call TRBJ2-5; unclear D gene. The CDR3 contains 14 residues. Germline V lookup: CDR1 WSHSY, CDR2 SAAADI. Trimming removed 5 bases at V and 1 base at J, with 11 bases between. Here the CDR3 reads CASSPTNVQETQYF. The CDR3 region has the DNA TGCGCCAGCAGTCCGACAAACGTCCAAGAGACCCAGTACTTC.

By frequency in the sample, this clone is medium-sized. This chain uses TRBV7-9 with TRBJ2-1, with unresolved D. Trimming pared 8 bases from V and 10 bases from J, leaving 12 bases between. This CDR3 region has 11 residues. Germline V CDR1 and CDR2: SEHNR, FQNEAQ (reference sequence). The CDR3 coding sequence is TGTGCCAGCTTAAGGAGTCGAGAGCAGTTCTTC. Amino acid sequence: CASLRSREQFF.

This chain joins TRBV9 and TRBJ1-1; D unresolved. Germline CDR1 reads SGDLS; CDR2 reads YYNGEE. The CDR3 contains 16 residues. Trimming cost V 1 base and J 1 base, with 14 bases left between them. The CDR3 sequence is CASSVRLYGANTEAFF. DNA of the CDR3: TGTGCCAGCAGCGTACGTTTGTACGGAGCGAACACTGAAGCTTTCTTT. Drawing the rest from reference TRBV9 and TRBJ1-1, the complete variable domain is DSGVTQTPKHLITATGQRVTLRCSPRSGDLSVYWYQQSLDQGLQFLIQYYNGEERAKGNILERFSAQQFPDLHSELNLSSLELGDSALYFCASSVRLYGANTEAFFGQGTRLTVV.

The chain links TRBV28 to TRBJ1-5; TRBD1 is a possible D gene (6 bases). Trimming removed 1 base at V and 2 bases at J, with 12 bases between. Germline CDR1 is MDHEN and CDR2 is SYDVKM. This CDR3 has 16 amino acids. CDR3 nucleotide sequence: TGTGCCAGCAGTTTATACGGGGGCAAGGGCAATCAGCCCCAGCATTTT. This sequence encodes CASSLYGGKGNQPQHF.

J is TRBJ1-5 and V is TRBV7-9; 8 bases align to TRBD1. V was clipped by 2 bases and J by 5 bases; unmatched bases: 5. The germline gives CDR1 SEHNR, CDR2 FQNEAQ (reference sequence). This CDR3 has 15 residues. CDR3 DNA: TGTGCCAGCAGCTTATTTGCAGGGGGCGATCAGCCCCAGCATTTT. Protein product: CASSLFAGGDQPQHF.

The chain combines TRBV4-1 with TRBJ2-3; 9 bases map to TRBD2. The CDR3 covers 17 residues. The trim removed 2 bases at V and 4 bases at J, leaving 10 bases unmatched. Germline loops: CDR1 MGHRA, CDR2 YSYEKL. The CDR3 DNA reads as TGCGCCAGCAGCCAACAACCTTTAGCGGGGGCAGCAGATACGCAGTATTTT. This translates into CASSQQPLAGAADTQYF.

V gene TRBV5-1 combines with J gene TRBJ1-2, with TRBD1 as a possible D gene (5 bases). Germline V CDR1 and CDR2: SGHRS, YFSETQ. V gave up 4 bases and J gave up 4 bases, with 8 bases separating them. The CDR3 sequence is 12 residues long. The CDR3 coding sequence is TGCGCCAGCAGCGGGGGAACCTATGGCTACACCTTC. Protein sequence: CASSGGTYGYTF.